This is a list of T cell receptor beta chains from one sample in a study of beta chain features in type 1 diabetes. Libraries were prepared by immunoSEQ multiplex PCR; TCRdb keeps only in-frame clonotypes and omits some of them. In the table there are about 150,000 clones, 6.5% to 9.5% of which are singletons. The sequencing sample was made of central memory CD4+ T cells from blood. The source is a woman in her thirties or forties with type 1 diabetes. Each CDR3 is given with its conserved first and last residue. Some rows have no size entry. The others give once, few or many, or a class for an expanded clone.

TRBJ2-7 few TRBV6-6 CASSLTTGTNEQYF
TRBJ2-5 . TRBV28 CASSPRETQYF
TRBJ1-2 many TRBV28 CATSPGGGGYTF
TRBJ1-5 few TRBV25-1 CASRGQGDNQPQHF
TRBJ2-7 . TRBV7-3 CASSLYEGQGFEQYF
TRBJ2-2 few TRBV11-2 CASSPADRGRIGELFF
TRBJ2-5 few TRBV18 CASSPRSGGQETQYF
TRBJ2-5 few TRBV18 CASSPNRGQETQYF
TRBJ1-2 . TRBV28 CASSLAQAFNYGYTF
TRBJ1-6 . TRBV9 CASSPSGSRLMSPLHF
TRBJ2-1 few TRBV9 CASSPGVGEQFF
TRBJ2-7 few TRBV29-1 CSVRALAGDEQYF
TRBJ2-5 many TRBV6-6 CASTRDSQETQYF
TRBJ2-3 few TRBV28 CASRMTGGTDTQYF
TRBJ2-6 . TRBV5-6 CASYDRAGANVLTF
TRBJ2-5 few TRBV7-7 CASSNRQGGQETQYF
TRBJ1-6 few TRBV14 CASSRTGDYNSPLHF
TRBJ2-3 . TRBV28 CASSSGDWRTDTQYF
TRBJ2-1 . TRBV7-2 CASSQGAFNNEQFF
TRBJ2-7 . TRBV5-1 CASSPPGSYEQYF
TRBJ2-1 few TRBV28 CASSTGVTYNEQFF
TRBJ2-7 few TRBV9 CASSVGGTSGPSGEQYF
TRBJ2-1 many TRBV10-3 CAISESRGGTGDNEQFF
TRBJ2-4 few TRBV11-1 CASSFDRNIQYF
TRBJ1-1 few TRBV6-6 CASSLAGHNTEAFF
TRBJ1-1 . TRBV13 CASSLDRMTEAFF
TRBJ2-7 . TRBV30 CAWGLAGGVYEQYF
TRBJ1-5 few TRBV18 CASSPNRGDKPQHF
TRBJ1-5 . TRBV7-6 CASSRTGNSNQPQHF
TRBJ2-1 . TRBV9 CASSVAPGQGMYEQFF
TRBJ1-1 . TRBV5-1 CASRRDSTEAFF
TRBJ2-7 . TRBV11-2 CASSLSSSATYEQYF
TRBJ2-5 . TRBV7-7 CASSLGGPQETQYF
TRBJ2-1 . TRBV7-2 CASSPDLYTDEQFF
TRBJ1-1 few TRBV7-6 CASSLEGVPVGTEAFF
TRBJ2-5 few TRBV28 CASSLGKGKTQYF
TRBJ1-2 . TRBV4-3 CASSVGTEYGYTF
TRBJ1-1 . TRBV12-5 CASGLVEGGLGTEAFF
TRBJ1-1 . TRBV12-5 CASGREGQKAFF
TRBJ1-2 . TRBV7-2 CASSPRGAGYTF
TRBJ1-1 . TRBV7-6 CASSSRLREHKAFF
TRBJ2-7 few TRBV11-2 CASSWQGAGQGTYEQYF
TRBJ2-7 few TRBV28 CATRTGASGNRQLYF
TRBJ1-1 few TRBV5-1 CASSLVGGNLMNTEAFF
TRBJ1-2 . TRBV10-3 CAISESPENPYGYTF
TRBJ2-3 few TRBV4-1 CASSRGPGGLGGDTQYF
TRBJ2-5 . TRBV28 CASSFGRAEETQYF
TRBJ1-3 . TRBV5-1 CASSLRLAGDDGNTIYF
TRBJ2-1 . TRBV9 CASSVTDQPGEQFF
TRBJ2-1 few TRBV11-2 CASSSRGGQGPYEQFF
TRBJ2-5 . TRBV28 CASSLPDSQETQYF
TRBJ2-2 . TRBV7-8 CASREGGAGSGELFF
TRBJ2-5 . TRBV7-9 CASSPQETQYF
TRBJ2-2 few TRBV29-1 CSAFLPGTSFTGELFF
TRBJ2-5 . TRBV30 CAWSPGGETQYF
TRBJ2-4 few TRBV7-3 CASSLSPAGENIQYF
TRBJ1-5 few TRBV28 CASSRRQADQPQHF
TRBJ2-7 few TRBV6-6 CATVGVTNYEQYF
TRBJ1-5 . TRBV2 CASSEEGVGNQPQHF